These T cell receptor beta chains were read from a single sample in a study of cytomegalovirus exposure and HLA in healthy donors. Sequencing was performed with immunoSEQ multiplex PCR; in TCRdb, only in-frame clones are kept and a portion is missing. The sample includes roughly 130,000 clones, roughly three fifths of them seen just once. The sequencing sample was made of PBMCs. All receptors come from a male donor in good health and CMV-seronegative. CDR3s include the opening cysteine and the closing phenylalanine or tryptophan. The D gene is left open where the match is weak. Part of the rows lack a size; the others show once, few, many or a class for expanded clones.

TRBV5-6	NA	TRBJ2-7	NA	TGTGCCAGCAGCAAACACTACTACGAGCAGTACTTC	CASSKHYYEQYF
TRBV28	NA	TRBJ1-4	NA	TGTGCCAGCAGTTTTGAGGGAATCCCTAATGAAAAACTGTTTTTT	CASSFEGIPNEKLFF
TRBV7-3	NA	TRBJ1-1	NA	TGTGCCAGCAGCCTCGAGGGAGGTTACACTGAAGCTTTCTTT	CASSLEGGYTEAFF
TRBV10-3	NA	TRBJ2-5	NA	TGTGCCATCACGTCAGGGCAAGACGGGACCCAGTACTTC	CAITSGQDGTQYF
TRBV18	few	TRBJ1-1	TRBD1	TGTGCCAGCTCACCATTGACAGGGGCTACTGAAGCTTTCTTT	CASSPLTGATEAFF
TRBV2	few	TRBJ1-1	NA	TGTGCCAGCAGTGAAAGCCACCGAATCTCTTTCTTT	CASSESHRISFF
TRBV6-5	few	TRBJ1-5	NA	TGTGCCAGCAGTGTTAACAGGGAAGGGCCGCCCCAGCATTTT	CASSVNREGPPQHF
TRBV28	NA	TRBJ1-2	TRBD1	TGTGCCCGCAGGAACACCCCGGACAGGGAGGGCTATGGCTACACCTTC	CARRNTPDREGYGYTF
TRBV7-8	NA	TRBJ1-4	NA	TGTGCCAGCAGCTTAGCGCTCCAGGGTAGAATTGAAAAACTGTTTTTT	CASSLALQGRIEKLFF
TRBV7-9	few	TRBJ2-3	NA	TGTGCCAGCAGCCATACAGGGATCACAGATACGCAGTATTTT	CASSHTGITDTQYF
TRBV6-5	NA	TRBJ2-2	NA	TGTGCCAGCAGTTACCCGTCCGGGGAGAACACCGGGGAGCTGTTTTTT	CASSYPSGENTGELFF
TRBV18	NA	TRBJ2-3	TRBD1	TGTGCCAGCTCACCACAGGACAGGGGGCGCGGCGCAGATACGCAGTATTTT	CASSPQDRGRGADTQYF
TRBV2	few	TRBJ1-1	TRBD1	TGTGCCAGCAGTGAAGCGCGAATGGGACAGAAGAACACTGAAGCTTTCTTT	CASSEARMGQKNTEAFF
TRBV5-4	once	TRBJ1-3	NA	TGTGCCAGCAGCTCCTACAGTGGGCTATCTGGAAACACCATATATTTT	CASSSYSGLSGNTIYF
TRBV6-5	NA	TRBJ1-5	TRBD1	TGTGCCAGCAGGGAACAGGGGATCTACCAGCCCCAGCATTTT	CASREQGIYQPQHF
TRBV30	NA	TRBJ2-1	TRBD2	TGTGCCTGGACCACCGGGACTAGCGGGGGGGTTGAGCAGTTCTTC	CAWTTGTSGGVEQFF
TRBV7-9	NA	TRBJ2-1	NA	TGTGCCAGCAGCACTGGGGCCGAGGCCTACAATGAGCAGTTCTTC	CASSTGAEAYNEQFF
TRBV4-1	NA	TRBJ1-1	NA	TGCGCCAGCAGCCAAACGGGGGGGTCAGGGTGTTTTGCTTTCTTT	CASSQTGGSGCFAFF
TRBV6-5	NA	TRBJ2-1	TRBD2	TGTGCCAGCAGCGCCGGGACTAGGGTGCAGTTCTTC	CASSAGTRVQFF
TRBV9	NA	TRBJ2-2	TRBD2	TGTGCCAGCAGTTCTAGCGGGGGAACGAACACCGGGGAGCTGTTTTTT	CASSSSGGTNTGELFF
TRBV4-3	NA	TRBJ1-4	TRBD1	TGCGCCAGCAGCCGGAAGGGGGCGCACACTGAAAAACTGTTTTTT	CASSRKGAHTEKLFF
TRBV19	NA	TRBJ2-1	TRBD1	TGTGCCAGTAGTATGGTCACAGGGGGGGAGCAGTTCTTC	CASSMVTGGEQFF
TRBV29-1	NA	TRBJ2-3	TRBD2	TGCAGCGTTGAAGGACTTCTAGCGGGGCCGTGTACGCAGTATTTT	CSVEGLLAGPCTQYF
TRBV5-6	NA	TRBJ2-7	NA	TGTGCCAGCAGCCCAGGACAGGGAGGGTGGGGGCAGTACTTC	CASSPGQGGWGQYF
TRBV30	once	TRBJ1-2	TRBD1	TGTGCCTGGAGTCTACTTGGGGCAGGGGGCTATGGCTACACCTTC	CAWSLLGAGGYGYTF
TRBV18	few	TRBJ1-1	TRBD1	TGTGCCAGCTCACGCAACAGGGGGCTAGACACTGAAGCTTTCTTT	CASSRNRGLDTEAFF